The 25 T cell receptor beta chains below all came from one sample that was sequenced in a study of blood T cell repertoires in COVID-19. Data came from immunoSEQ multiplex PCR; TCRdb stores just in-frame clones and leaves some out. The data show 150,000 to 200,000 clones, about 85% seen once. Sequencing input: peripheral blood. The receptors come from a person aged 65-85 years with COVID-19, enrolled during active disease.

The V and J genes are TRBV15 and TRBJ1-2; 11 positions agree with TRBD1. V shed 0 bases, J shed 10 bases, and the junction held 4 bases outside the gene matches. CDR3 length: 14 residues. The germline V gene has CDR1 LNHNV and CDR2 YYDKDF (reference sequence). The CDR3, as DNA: TGTGCCACCAGCAGAGATCGGACAGGGGGCGACTACACCTTC. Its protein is CATSRDRTGGDYTF.

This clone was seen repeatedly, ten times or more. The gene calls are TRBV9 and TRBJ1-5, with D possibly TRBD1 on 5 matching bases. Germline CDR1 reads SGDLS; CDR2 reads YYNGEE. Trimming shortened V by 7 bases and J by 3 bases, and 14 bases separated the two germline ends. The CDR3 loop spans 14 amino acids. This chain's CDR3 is CASVRRGPNQPQHF. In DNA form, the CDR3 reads TGTGCCAGCGTGAGGAGGGGTCCCAATCAGCCCCAGCATTTT.

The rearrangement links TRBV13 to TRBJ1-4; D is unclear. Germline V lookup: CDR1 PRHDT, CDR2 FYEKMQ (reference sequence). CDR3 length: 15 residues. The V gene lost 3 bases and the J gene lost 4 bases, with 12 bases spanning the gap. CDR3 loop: CASSLLTYGNEKLFF. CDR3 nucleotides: TGTGCCAGCAGCTTGCTGACATACGGTAATGAAAAACTGTTTTTT.

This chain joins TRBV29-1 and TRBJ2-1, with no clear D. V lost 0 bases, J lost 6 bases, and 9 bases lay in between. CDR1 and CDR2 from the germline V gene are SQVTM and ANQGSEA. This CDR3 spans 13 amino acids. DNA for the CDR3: TGCAGCGTTGAAGACCGCCTGAGCAATGAGCAGTTCTTC. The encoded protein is CSVEDRLSNEQFF.

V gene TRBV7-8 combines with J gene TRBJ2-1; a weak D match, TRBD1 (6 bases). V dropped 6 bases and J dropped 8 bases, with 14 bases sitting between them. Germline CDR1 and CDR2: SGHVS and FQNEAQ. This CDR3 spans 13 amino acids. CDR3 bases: TGTGCCAGCAGAGAACAGGGTAGGGATGAGCAGTTCTTC. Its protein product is CASREQGRDEQFF.

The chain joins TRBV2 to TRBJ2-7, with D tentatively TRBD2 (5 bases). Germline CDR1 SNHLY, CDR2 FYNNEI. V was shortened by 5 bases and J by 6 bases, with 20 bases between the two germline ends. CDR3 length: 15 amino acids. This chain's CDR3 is CASSPTTPERPEQYF. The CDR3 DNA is TGTGCCAGCAGTCCTACCACTCCCGAGCGGCCCGAGCAGTACTTC. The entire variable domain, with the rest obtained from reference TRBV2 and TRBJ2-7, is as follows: EPEVTQTPSHQVTQMGQEVILRCVPISNHLYFYWYRQILGQKVEFLVSFYNNEISEKSEIFDDQFSVERPDGSNFTLKIRSTKLEDSAMYFCASSPTTPERPEQYFGPGTRLTVT.

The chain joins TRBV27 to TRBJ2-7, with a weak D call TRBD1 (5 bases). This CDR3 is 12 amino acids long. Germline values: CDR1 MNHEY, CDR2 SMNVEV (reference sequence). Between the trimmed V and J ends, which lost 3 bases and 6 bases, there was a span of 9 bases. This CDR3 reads CASSFLRGEQYF. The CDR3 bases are TGTGCCAGCAGTTTCCTTAGGGGCGAGCAGTACTTC.

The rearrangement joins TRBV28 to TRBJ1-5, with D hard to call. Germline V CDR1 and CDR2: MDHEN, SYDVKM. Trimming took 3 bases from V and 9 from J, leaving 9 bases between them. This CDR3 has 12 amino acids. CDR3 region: CASSLSPGPQHF. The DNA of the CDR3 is TGTGCCAGCAGTTTGTCCCCAGGGCCCCAGCATTTT.

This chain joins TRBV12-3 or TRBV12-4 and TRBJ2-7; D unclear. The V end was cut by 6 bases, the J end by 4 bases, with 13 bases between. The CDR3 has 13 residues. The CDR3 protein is CASSSPTRYEQYF. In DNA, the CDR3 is TGTGCCAGCAGCTCCCCTACCCGGTACGAGCAGTACTTC.

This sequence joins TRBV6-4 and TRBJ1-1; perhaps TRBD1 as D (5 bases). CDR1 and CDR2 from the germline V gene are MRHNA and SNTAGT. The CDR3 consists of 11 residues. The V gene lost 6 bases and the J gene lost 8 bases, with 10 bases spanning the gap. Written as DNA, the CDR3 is TGTGCCAGCAGATTCGGGGGGGAAGCTTTCTTT. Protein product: CASRFGGEAFF.

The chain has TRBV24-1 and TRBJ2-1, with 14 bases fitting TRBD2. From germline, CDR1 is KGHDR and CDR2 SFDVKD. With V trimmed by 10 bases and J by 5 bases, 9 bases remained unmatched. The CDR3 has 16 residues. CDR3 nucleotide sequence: TGTGCCACAGGACTAGCGGGAGGAAGTAGCCACAATGAGCAGTTCTTC. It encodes CATGLAGGSSHNEQFF.

The CDR3 nucleotides are TGTGCCAGCAGCCAAGATTCTCTAACAGGGAATGGCTACACCTTC. Translated, it gives CASSQDSLTGNGYTF. This chain uses TRBV3-1 (or the pseudogene TRBV3-2) with TRBJ1-2; a possible D gene is TRBD1 (6 bases). Germline V lookup: CDR1 LGHDT, CDR2 YNNKEL (reference sequence). V was cut by 0 bases and J by 6 bases, with 14 bases left in between. The CDR3 length is 15 residues.

The CDR3 protein is CASRDPGLGLRPQYF. The CDR3 coding sequence is TGTGCCAGCAGGGACCCGGGACTAGGTCTGAGGCCGCAGTATTTT. V gene TRBV28 combines with J gene TRBJ2-3; TRBD2 aligns across 8 bases. The V gene's germline CDR1 is MDHEN and CDR2 SYDVKM. Trimming removed 6 bases from V and 10 bases from J; junction bases left unmatched: 15. The CDR3 covers 15 residues.

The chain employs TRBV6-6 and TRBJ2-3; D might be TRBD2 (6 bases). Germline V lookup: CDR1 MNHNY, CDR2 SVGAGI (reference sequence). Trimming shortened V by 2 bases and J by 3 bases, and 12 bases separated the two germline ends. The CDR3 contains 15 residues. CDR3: CASSYSGFYTDTQYF. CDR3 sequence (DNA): TGTGCCAGCAGTTACAGCGGGTTTTATACAGATACGCAGTATTTT.

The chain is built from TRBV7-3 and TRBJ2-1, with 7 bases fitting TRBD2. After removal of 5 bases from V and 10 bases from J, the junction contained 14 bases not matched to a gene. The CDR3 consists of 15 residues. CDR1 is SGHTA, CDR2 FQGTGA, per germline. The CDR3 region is CASSPGMGEGREQFF. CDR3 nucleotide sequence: TGTGCCAGCAGCCCAGGTATGGGGGAGGGCCGCGAGCAGTTCTTC.

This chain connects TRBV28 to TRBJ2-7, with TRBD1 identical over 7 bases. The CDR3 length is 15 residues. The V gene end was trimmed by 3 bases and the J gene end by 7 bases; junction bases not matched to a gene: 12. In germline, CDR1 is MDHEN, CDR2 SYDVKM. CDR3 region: CASSFPGQPHMEQYF. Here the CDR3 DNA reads TGTGCCAGCAGTTTCCCGGGACAGCCACACATGGAGCAGTACTTC. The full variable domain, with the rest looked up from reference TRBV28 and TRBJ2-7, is DVKVTQSSRYLVKRTGEKVFLECVQDMDHENMFWYRQDPGLGLRLIYFSYDVKMKEKGDIPEGYSVSREKKERFSLILESASTNQTSMYLCASSFPGQPHMEQYFGPGTRLTVT.

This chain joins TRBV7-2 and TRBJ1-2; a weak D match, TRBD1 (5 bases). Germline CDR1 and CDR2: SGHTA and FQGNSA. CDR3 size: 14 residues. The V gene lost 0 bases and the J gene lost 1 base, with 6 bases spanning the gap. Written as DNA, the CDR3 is TGTGCCAGCAGCTTAGCGACAGTTAACTATGGCTACACCTTC. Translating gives CASSLATVNYGYTF.

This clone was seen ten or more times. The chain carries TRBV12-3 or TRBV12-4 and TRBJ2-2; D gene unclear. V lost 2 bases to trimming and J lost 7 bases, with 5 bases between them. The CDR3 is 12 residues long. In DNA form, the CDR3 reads TGTGCCAGCAGTTTACAGGACGGGGAGCTGTTTTTT. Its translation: CASSLQDGELFF.

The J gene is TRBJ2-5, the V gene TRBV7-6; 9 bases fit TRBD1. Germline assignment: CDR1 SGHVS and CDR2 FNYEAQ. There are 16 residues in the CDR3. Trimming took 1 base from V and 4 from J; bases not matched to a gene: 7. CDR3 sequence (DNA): TGTGCCAGCAGCTTAGAGGTGGGGACAGGGCCAGAGACCCAGTACTTC. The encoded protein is CASSLEVGTGPETQYF.

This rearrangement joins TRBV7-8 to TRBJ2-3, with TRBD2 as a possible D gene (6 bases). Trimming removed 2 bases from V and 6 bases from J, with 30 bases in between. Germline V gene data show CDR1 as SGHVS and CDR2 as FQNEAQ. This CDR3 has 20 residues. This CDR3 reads CASSLRSSGSSPGRQDTQYF. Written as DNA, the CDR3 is TGTGCCAGCAGCTTAAGATCCAGCGGGTCTTCCCCCGGGCGTCAGGATACGCAGTATTTT.

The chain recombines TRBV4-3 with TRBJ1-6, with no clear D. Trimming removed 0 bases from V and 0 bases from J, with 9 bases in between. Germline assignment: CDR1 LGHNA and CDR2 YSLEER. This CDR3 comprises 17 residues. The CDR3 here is CASSQDLISSYNSPLHF. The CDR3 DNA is TGCGCCAGCAGCCAAGACCTCATTAGCTCCTATAATTCACCCCTCCACTTT.

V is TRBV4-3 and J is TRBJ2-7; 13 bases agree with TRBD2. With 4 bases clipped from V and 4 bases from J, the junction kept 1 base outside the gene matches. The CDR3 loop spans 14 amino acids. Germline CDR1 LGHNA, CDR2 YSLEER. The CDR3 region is CASSRTSGSYEQYF. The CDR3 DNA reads TGCGCCAGCAGCCGGACTAGCGGGAGTTACGAGCAGTACTTC.

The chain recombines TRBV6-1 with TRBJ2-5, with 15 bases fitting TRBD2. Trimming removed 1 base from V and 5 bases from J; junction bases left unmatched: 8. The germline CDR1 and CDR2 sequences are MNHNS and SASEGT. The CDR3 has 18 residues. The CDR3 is CASSEGTSGRAAWETQYF. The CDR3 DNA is TGTGCCAGCAGTGAAGGGACTAGCGGGAGGGCCGCCTGGGAGACCCAGTACTTC.

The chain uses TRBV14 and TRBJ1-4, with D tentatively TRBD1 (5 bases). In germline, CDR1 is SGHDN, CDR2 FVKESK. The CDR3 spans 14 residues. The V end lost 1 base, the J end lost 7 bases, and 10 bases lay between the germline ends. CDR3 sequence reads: CASSQAGIGEKLFF. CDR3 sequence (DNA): TGTGCCAGCAGCCAAGCAGGGATTGGTGAAAAACTGTTTTTT.

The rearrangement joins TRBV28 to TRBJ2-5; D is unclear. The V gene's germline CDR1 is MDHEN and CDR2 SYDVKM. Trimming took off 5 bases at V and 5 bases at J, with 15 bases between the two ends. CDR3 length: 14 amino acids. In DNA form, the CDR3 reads TGTGCCAGCAGTGAACCGGCAGGAAAGGAGACCCAGTACTTC. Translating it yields CASSEPAGKETQYF. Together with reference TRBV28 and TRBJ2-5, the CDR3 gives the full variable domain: DVKVTQSSRYLVKRTGEKVFLECVQDMDHENMFWYRQDPGLGLRLIYFSYDVKMKEKGDIPEGYSVSREKKERFSLILESASTNQTSMYLCASSEPAGKETQYFGPGTRLLVL.